One sample yielded the 17 T cell receptor beta chains listed below, sequenced in a study of T cell repertoires in cytomegalovirus infection. MiXCR, applied by TCRdb to the reads, yields one record per CDR3 protein. The repertoire holds roughly 990,000 distinct CDR3 sequences, approximately 31% seen once, with over 13% in the top ten. Which antigens these TCRs recognize remains unknown. Sequences were derived from cultured CD8+ T cells from PBMCs, sampled from culture after CMV antigen stimulation. The receptors stem from a human donor in good health (CMV status not recorded). Some clones in this sample may be carry-over from other donors' samples.

V usage is TRBV6-8 and J usage is TRBJ2-7; a weak D match, TRBD1 (6 bases). The germline V gene encodes CDR1 MNHGY and CDR2 SAAAGT. The CDR3 extends over 16 amino acids. Trimming shortened V by 6 bases and J by 2 bases, and 20 bases separated the two germline ends. CDR3 in amino acids: CASSPGQSLITYEQYV. In DNA form, the CDR3 reads TGTGCCAGCAGCCCCGGACAGTCGTTAATTACCTACGAGCAGTACGTC.

This clonotype was seen at least ten times. The CDR3 reads CASSLSGGAEQFF. The DNA of the CDR3 is TGTGCCAGCAGCTTGTCAGGGGGCGCCGAGCAGTTCTTC. This chain links TRBV11-1 with TRBJ2-1; 8 bases fit TRBD1. The V and J ends lost 3 bases and 10 bases, in that order; junction bases with no gene match: 5. This CDR3 has 13 amino acids. CDR1 and CDR2 from the germline V gene are SGHAT and FQDESV (reference sequence).

The chain employs TRBV10-3 and TRBJ2-5; D assignment may be TRBD1 or TRBD2 (5 bases each). Germline V CDR1 and CDR2: ENHRY, SYGVKD. The CDR3 runs to 15 residues. V was clipped by 4 bases and J by 4 bases, with 16 bases between them. The CDR3 DNA reads TGTGCCATCAGTGTCGGGGAACTAAGGGGAGAGACCCAGTACTTC. The encoded protein is CAISVGELRGETQYF.

The chain uses TRBV12-3 or TRBV12-4 and TRBJ1-3, with D uncertain. The CDR3 sequence is 16 residues long. The V gene lost 4 bases and the J gene lost 0 bases, with 13 bases spanning the gap. CDR3 region: CASSSWAGDSGNTIYF. The CDR3 region has the DNA TGTGCCAGCAGTTCTTGGGCGGGAGACTCTGGAAACACCATATATTTT.

The CDR3 coding sequence is TGTGCCAGCAGCGTTGATGTTCTAGAGACCCAGTACTTC. This codes for CASSVDVLETQYF. The V gene is TRBV9, the J gene TRBJ2-5; D unresolved. V was clipped by 2 bases and J by 4 bases, with 9 bases between them. The length of the CDR3 is 13 residues. Germline V CDR1 and CDR2: SGDLS, YYNGEE.

This clonotype was recorded a few times. The V and J genes are TRBV7-9 and TRBJ1-1; perhaps TRBD1 as D (5 bases). Germline assignment: CDR1 SEHNR and CDR2 FQNEAQ (reference sequence). V gave up 3 bases and J gave up 4 bases, with 12 bases separating them. The CDR3 extends over 14 amino acids. CDR3 bases: TGTGCCAGCAGCTTTGTAGGGACTGGCACTGAAGCTTTCTTT. This gives the protein CASSFVGTGTEAFF.

This chain connects TRBV19 to TRBJ1-1; a possible D gene is TRBD1 (6 bases). V was clipped by 3 bases and J by 0 bases, with 11 bases between them. From germline, CDR1 is LNHDA and CDR2 SQIVND (reference sequence). The CDR3 consists of 15 residues. The CDR3 reads CASSITWGLNTEAFF. In DNA, the CDR3 is TGTGCCAGTAGTATCACCTGGGGGCTGAACACTGAAGCTTTCTTT.

This clonotype was seen more than once but under ten times. V is TRBV6-1 and J is TRBJ2-1; TRBD2 matches 10 bases. V trimming: 5 bases; J trimming: 8 bases; junction bases outside the gene matches: 6. CDR1 is MNHNS, CDR2 SASEGT, per germline. The CDR3 has 14 amino acids. In DNA form, the CDR3 reads TGTGCCAGCAGTAGTAGCGGGGGGTCGGATGAGCAGTTCTTC. This sequence encodes CASSSSGGSDEQFF.

The rearrangement joins TRBV6-1 to TRBJ1-1, with TRBD1 as a possible D gene (6 bases). The CDR3 contains 15 residues. Germline V gene lookup returns CDR1 MNHNS and CDR2 SASEGT. Trimming took 4 bases from V and 7 from J, leaving 19 bases between them. The CDR3 region is CASSAQGQKPHEAFF. DNA of the CDR3: TGTGCCAGCAGTGCGCAGGGACAAAAACCTCATGAAGCTTTCTTT.

This clonotype has only a few counts. The chain couples TRBV24-1 to TRBJ2-5, with D possibly matching TRBD2 (6 bases). CDR3 length: 15 residues. Trimming pared 4 bases from V and 5 bases from J, leaving 16 bases between. Germline assignment: CDR1 KGHDR and CDR2 SFDVKD. CDR3 coding DNA: TGTGCCACCAGTGACTTGGGCCCGGCGGGGGAGACCCAGTACTTC. Its translation is CATSDLGPAGETQYF.

The chain links TRBV5-4 to TRBJ1-2; D is ambiguous. This CDR3 is 15 amino acids long. V lost 4 bases and J lost 0, with 13 bases in between. CDR1 is SGHNT, CDR2 YYREEE, per germline (reference sequence). This chain's CDR3 is CASSPTRVSNYGYTF. CDR3 sequence (DNA): TGTGCCAGCAGCCCCACCCGGGTATCTAACTATGGCTACACCTTC.

The CDR3: CASSSLAGGDYEQYF. In nucleotides, the CDR3 is TGTGCCAGCAGTTCACTAGCGGGGGGGGACTACGAGCAGTACTTC. The V gene is TRBV6-6, the J gene TRBJ2-7; TRBD2 agrees at 13 bases. J was trimmed by 3 bases and V by 4 bases; bases with no gene match: 3. The CDR3 extends over 15 amino acids. The germline V gene has CDR1 MNHNY and CDR2 SVGAGI (reference sequence).

In its sample, this clonotype was seen once. J is TRBJ1-6 and V is TRBV25-1; 9 bases align to TRBD1. J lost 11 bases, V lost 9 bases, and 8 bases had no gene match. The CDR3 is 13 residues long. The germline V gene encodes CDR1 MGHDK and CDR2 SYGVNS. CDR3 protein: CASTTGGTTPLHF. In DNA form, the CDR3 reads TGTGCCAGTACGACAGGGGGGACAACACCCCTCCACTTT. Filled out from reference TRBV25-1 and TRBJ1-6, the complete variable domain reads EADIYQTPRYLVIGTGKKITLECSQTMGHDKMYWYQQDPGMELHLIHYSYGVNSTEKGDLSSESTVSRIRTEHFPLTLESARPSHTSQYLCASTTGGTTPLHFGNGTRLTVT.

V usage is TRBV28 and J usage is TRBJ2-5; TRBD1 is a possible D gene (6 bases). Trimming took 7 bases from V and 5 from J, leaving 14 bases between them. The CDR3 has 13 residues. Germline V CDR1 and CDR2: MDHEN, SYDVKM. The CDR3 DNA reads as TGTGCCAGCACTCTACAGGGTTTTGAGACCCAGTACTTC. This gives the protein CASTLQGFETQYF.

The gene calls are TRBV2 and TRBJ2-7, with 8 bases identical to TRBD1. The trim removed 6 bases at V and 1 base at J, leaving 11 bases unmatched. This CDR3 region has 16 residues. Germline CDR1 and CDR2: SNHLY and FYNNEI. CDR3 sequence: CASRDPRQGPSYEQYF. The DNA of the CDR3 is TGTGCCAGCAGGGACCCTCGACAGGGGCCATCCTACGAGCAGTACTTC.

This clonotype has just a few counts. This chain uses TRBV7-9 with TRBJ1-2, with D perhaps matching TRBD1 (6 bases). V dropped 7 bases and J dropped 6 bases, with 18 bases sitting between them. This CDR3 is built from 14 residues. CDR1 is SEHNR and CDR2 is FQNEAQ in the germline V gene (reference sequence). The CDR3 coding sequence is TGTGCCAGCACCCCTAGGGGGGTTGAGAATGGCTACACCTTC. Amino acid sequence: CASTPRGVENGYTF. The full variable domain, in which reference TRBV7-9 and TRBJ1-2 provide the parts outside the CDR3, is DTGVSQNPRHKITKRGQNVTFRCDPISEHNRLYWYRQTLGQGPEFLTYFQNEAQLEKSRLLSDRFSAERPKGSFSTLEIQRTEQGDSAMYLCASTPRGVENGYTFGSGTRLTVV.

The chain uses TRBV7-9 and TRBJ2-1; D unresolved. Trimming shortened V by 5 bases and J by 5 bases, and 7 bases separated the two germline ends. The germline gives CDR1 SEHNR, CDR2 FQNEAQ (reference sequence). The CDR3 consists of 12 residues. CDR3 nucleotides: TGTGCCAGCAGCGGACCCCACAATGAGCAGTTCTTC. This codes for CASSGPHNEQFF.